This T cell receptor (beta chain) was documented in a study of cytomegalovirus exposure and HLA in healthy donors. PCR amplification relied on 60 Vbeta primers (plus 13 Jbeta primers). The repertoire was sequenced with immunoSEQ multiplex PCR; TCRdb's copy has only in-frame clones and lacks some. The table records about 120,000 clones, roughly four fifths of them present only once. Whole-study results and caveats: One variant, a missense change in DCLRE1C, was linked in a later analysis to TCR beta V- and J-gene trimming.

In the case of this clone: Its antigen remains unknown.

The J segment lost 9 bases and the V segment lost 5 bases, leaving 17 bases of the junction unmatched. Germline V gives CDR1 LNHNV, CDR2 YYDKDF (reference sequence). This CDR3 is built from 17 residues. This chain connects TRBV15 to TRBJ2-3; TRBD2 aligns across 10 bases. The sequence was obtained from a woman between 35 and 50 years old in good health and CMV-seropositive. Sequencing used PBMCs. The chain's CDR3 is CATSADQLAGLVGTQYF. The CDR3 coding sequence is TGTGCCACCAGCGCGGACCAACTAGCGGGACTGGTAGGAACGCAGTATTTT.